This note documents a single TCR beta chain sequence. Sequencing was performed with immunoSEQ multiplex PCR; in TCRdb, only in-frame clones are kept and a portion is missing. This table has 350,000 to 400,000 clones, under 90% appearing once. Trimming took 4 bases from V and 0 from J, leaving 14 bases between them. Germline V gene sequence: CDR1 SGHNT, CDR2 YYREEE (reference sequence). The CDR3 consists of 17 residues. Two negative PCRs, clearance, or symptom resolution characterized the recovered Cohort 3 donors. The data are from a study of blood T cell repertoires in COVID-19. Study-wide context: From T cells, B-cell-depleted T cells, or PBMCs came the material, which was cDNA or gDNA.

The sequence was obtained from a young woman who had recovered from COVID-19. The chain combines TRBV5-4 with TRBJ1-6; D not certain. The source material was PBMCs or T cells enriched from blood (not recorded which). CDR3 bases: TGTGCCAGCAGCCCCAGCACCCGGAGCTCCTATAATTCACCCCTCCACTTT. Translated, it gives CASSPSTRSSYNSPLHF.